This entry lists 5 T cell receptor beta chains sequenced from one sample in a study of shared clonotypes between healthy human individuals. Assay used: immunoSEQ multiplex PCR; TCRdb lists only in-frame clones, some missing. The profile shows around 620,000 clones, about 95% of them singletons. Naive CD8 cells comprised CD45RO-negative, CCR7-positively selected cells, excluding terminally differentiated effector memory CD45RA+ cells. The sample comprised naive CD8+ T cells sorted from blood. These receptors came from a woman in her thirties in good health.

This chain joins TRBV27 and TRBJ2-5; D not resolved. The CDR3 is 18 amino acids. Germline loops: CDR1 MNHEY, CDR2 SMNVEV (reference sequence). Trimming stripped 6 bases from V and 0 bases from J, with 23 bases between. CDR3 sequence reads: CASSPSSLTALYQETQYF. CDR3 coding DNA: TGTGCCAGCAGCCCCAGTTCCCTTACAGCGTTGTACCAAGAGACCCAGTACTTC.

This rearrangement joins TRBV30 to TRBJ1-2; 7 bases agree with TRBD1. The CDR3 loop spans 14 amino acids. V trimming: 4 bases; J trimming: 0 bases; junction bases outside the gene matches: 5. CDR1 and CDR2 from the germline V gene are GTSNPN and SVGIG (reference sequence). CDR3 loop: CAWTGTETNYGYTF. The CDR3 DNA reads as TGTGCCTGGACAGGGACAGAGACTAACTATGGCTACACCTTC.

This chain joins TRBV10-3 and TRBJ1-3, with D unclear. This CDR3 comprises 16 residues. The germline CDR1 and CDR2 sequences are ENHRY and SYGVKD. V lost 0 bases and J 4 bases, leaving 13 bases between the germline ends. The CDR3 region is CAISESRADLGNTIYF. Here the CDR3 DNA reads TGTGCCATCAGTGAGTCGAGAGCTGATCTGGGAAACACCATATATTTT.

This chain connects TRBV19 to TRBJ2-1; possibly TRBD1 or TRBD2 for D (5 bases each). This CDR3 comprises 14 residues. With 6 bases removed from V and 5 bases from J, the gap between germline ends came to 14 bases. Germline V gives CDR1 LNHDA, CDR2 SQIVND (reference sequence). CDR3 in DNA: TGTGCCAGTAGCCGGGACCAGGGAGACAATGAGCAGTTCTTC. Translated, it gives CASSRDQGDNEQFF.

This clone was counted a single time. This chain uses TRBV28 with TRBJ2-5; no reliable D call. The V end lost 2 bases, the J end lost 0 bases, and 10 bases lay between the germline ends. Looked up from germline, CDR1 is MDHEN and CDR2 is SYDVKM. The CDR3 runs to 15 residues. CDR3: CASSLRLMYQETQYF. CDR3 DNA sequence: TGTGCCAGCAGTTTACGGCTGATGTACCAAGAGACCCAGTACTTC.